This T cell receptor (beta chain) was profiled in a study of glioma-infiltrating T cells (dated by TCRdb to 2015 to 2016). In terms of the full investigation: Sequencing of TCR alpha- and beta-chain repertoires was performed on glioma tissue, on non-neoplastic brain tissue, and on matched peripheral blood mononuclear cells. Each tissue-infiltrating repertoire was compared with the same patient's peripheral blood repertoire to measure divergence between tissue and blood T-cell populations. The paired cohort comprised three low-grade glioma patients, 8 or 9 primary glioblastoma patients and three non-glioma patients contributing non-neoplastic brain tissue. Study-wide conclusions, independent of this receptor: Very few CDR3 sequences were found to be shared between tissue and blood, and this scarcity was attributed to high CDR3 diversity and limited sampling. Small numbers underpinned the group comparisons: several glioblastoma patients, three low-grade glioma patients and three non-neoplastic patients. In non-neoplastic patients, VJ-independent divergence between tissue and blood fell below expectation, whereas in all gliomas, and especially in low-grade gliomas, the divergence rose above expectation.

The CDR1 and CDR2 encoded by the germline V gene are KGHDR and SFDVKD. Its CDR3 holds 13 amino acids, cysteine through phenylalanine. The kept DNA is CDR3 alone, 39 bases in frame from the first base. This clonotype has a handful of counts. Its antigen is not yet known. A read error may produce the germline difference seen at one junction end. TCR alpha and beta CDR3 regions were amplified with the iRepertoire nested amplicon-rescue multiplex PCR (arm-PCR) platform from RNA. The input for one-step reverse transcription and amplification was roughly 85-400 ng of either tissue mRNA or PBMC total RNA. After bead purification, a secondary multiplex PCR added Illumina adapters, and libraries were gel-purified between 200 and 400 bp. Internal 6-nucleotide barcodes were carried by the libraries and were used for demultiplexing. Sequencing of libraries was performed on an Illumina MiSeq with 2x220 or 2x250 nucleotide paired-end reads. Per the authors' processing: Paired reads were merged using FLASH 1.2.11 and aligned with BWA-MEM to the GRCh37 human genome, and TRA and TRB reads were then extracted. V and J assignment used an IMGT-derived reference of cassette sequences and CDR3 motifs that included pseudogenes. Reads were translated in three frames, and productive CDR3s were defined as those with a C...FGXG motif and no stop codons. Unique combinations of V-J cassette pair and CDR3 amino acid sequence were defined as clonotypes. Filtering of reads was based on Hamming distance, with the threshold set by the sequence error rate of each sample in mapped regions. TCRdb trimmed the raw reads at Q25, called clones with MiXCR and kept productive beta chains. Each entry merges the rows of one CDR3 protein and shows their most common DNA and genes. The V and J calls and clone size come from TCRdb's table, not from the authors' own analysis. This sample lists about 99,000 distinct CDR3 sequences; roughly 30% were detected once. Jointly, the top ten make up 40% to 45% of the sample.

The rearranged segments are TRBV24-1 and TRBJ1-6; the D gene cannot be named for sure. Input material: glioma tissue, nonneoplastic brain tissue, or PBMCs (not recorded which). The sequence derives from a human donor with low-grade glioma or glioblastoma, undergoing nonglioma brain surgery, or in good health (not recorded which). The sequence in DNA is TGTGCCACCAGTGAAAGACCTAATTCACCCTTCCACTTT. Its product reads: CATSERPNSPFHF.